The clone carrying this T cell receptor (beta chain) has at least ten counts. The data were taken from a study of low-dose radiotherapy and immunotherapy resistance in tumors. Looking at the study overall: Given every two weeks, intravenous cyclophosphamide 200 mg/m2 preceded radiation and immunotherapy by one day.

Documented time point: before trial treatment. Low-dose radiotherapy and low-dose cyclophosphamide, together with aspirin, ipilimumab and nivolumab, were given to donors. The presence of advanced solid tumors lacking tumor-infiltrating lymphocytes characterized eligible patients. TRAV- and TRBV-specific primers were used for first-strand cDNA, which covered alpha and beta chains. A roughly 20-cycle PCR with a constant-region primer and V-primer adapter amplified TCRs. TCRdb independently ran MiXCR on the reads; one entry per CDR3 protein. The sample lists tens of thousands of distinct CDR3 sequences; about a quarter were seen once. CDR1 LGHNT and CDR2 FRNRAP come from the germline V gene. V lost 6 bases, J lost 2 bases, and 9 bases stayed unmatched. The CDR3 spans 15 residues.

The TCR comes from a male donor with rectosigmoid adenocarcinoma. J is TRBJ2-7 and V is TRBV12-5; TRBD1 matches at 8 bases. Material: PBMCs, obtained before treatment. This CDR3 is CASGSHRGSAYEQYF. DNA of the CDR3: TGTGCTAGTGGGAGCCACAGGGGGTCCGCCTACGAGCAGTACTTC.